This T cell receptor (beta chain) is from a study of regulatory T cells. General observations from the study: Patient repertoires had restricted TRB V-J pairs and skewed V and J usage, most in Tregs. In CD3G-deficient patients, conventional CD4+ T cells were enriched for hydrophobic CDR3 residues at positions 6 and 7.

Every patient with CD3G deficiency had evidence of autoimmunity. Patients aged 2 to 39 years had fewer naive and more memory CD4+ and CD8+ T cells. Regulatory (CD25-high CD127-low) and conventional (CD25-low CD127-high) CD4+ T cells were sorted separately. Trimming took 4 bases from V and 4 from J, leaving 22 bases between them. The germline gives CDR1 SEHNR, CDR2 FQNEAQ (reference sequence). The CDR3 has 17 residues. This clone occurred once. Its specificity is unknown. The PCR used 52 TRBV and 13 TRBJ primers. Sequenced by immunoSEQ multiplex PCR; TCRdb stores in-frame clones only, minus some. The sample has about 23,000 clones, around nine tenths seen once.

Sequenced material: conventional CD4+ T cells sorted from blood. V and J are TRBV7-9 and TRBJ2-5; the D call may be TRBD1 or TRBD2 (5 bases each). The clonotype originates from a child aged 5 to 17 with CD3G deficiency. CDR3 residues: CASSSPGTYYRGETQYF. The CDR3, as DNA: TGTGCCAGCAGCTCGCCCGGGACCTATTATAGGGGAGAGACCCAGTACTTC. Looking up the rest from reference TRBV7-9 and TRBJ2-5 gives the full variable domain: DTGVSQNPRHKITKRGQNVTFRCDPISEHNRLYWYRQTLGQGPEFLTYFQNEAQLEKSRLLSDRFSAERPKGSFSTLEIQRTEQGDSAMYLCASSSPGTYYRGETQYFGPGTRLLVL.